The clone carrying this T cell receptor (beta chain) has more than one count but fewer than ten. Antigen unknown. Each donor's status was that of a healthy bone marrow donor. This sample stems from a study of cytomegalovirus exposure and HLA in healthy donors. The PCR employed 60 Vbeta primers together with 13 Jbeta primers. Sequencing used immunoSEQ multiplex PCR; TCRdb keeps in-frame clones, though not all of them. The table shows about 130,000 clones, with about three quarters occurring only once. Germline CDR1 SEHNR, CDR2 FQNEAQ (reference sequence). The CDR3 spans 16 residues. Trimming removed 1 base at V and 4 bases at J, with 13 bases between. Study-wide results and limits: There were several of the most significant clusters that appeared linked to common viral pathogens in a later analysis. Cytomegalovirus status was reportedly diagnosed by the classifier with high specificity and sensitivity. Sequencing likely produced, as an artifact, a cluster of highly shared sequence variants.

This rearrangement joins TRBV7-9 to TRBJ2-2; D is perhaps TRBD1 (5 bases). This TCR was recovered from a human donor in good health. Sequencing input: PBMCs. CDR3 residues: CASSLGQGGFTGELFF. Here the CDR3 DNA reads TGTGCCAGCAGCTTAGGGCAGGGTGGTTTCACCGGGGAGCTGTTTTTT. Combining the CDR3 with reference TRBV7-9 and TRBJ2-2 gives the whole variable domain DTGVSQNPRHKITKRGQNVTFRCDPISEHNRLYWYRQTLGQGPEFLTYFQNEAQLEKSRLLSDRFSAERPKGSFSTLEIQRTEQGDSAMYLCASSLGQGGFTGELFFGEGSRLTVL.